This TCR beta chain appears in the sequencing data of a study of CD8+CD57+ T cells in acquired aplastic anemia (dated by TCRdb to the late 2010s). Regarding the research as a whole: DNA extracted from sorted CD4+ and CD8+ cells had a mean of about 3 ug, with a range of roughly 0.2 to 27.4 ug. For healthy donor samples, the average read count was about 9.9 million for CD4+ cells and roughly 12 million for CD8+ cells.

In its sample, this clonotype was seen many times. Its specific antigen is unknown. Per-nucleotide qualities are absent, and no much larger clonotype sits a single base away. The study deep-sequenced TCR repertoires of sorted CD4+ and CD8+ blood T cells from severe aplastic anemia patients and healthy subjects. Ficoll-Paque density gradient centrifugation was used to isolate peripheral blood mononuclear cells. Before DNA extraction, CD4+ and CD8+ T cells were sorted by FACS or by magnetic beads. TCR beta VDJ combination and CDR3 sequence profiling used genomic DNA as the template. An Illumina HiSeq 2000 was the platform used for TCR repertoire sequencing. For the original study's pipeline: Repertoires were assessed using TRBV/TRBJ rearrangement plots, CDR3 size and DJ length profiles, and Simpson's diversity index. The most abundant DNA sequence in the deep sequencing data was defined as the immunodominant clone. CDR3 amino acid sequences were screened for sharing across subjects and were compared with published repertoires and the VDJdb database. The public reads were quality trimmed at Q25 with fastp and then assembled into clones with MiXCR by TCRdb, keeping productive beta chains. Rows with a matching CDR3 protein are joined into one entry that keeps the most common DNA and genes. The V and J calls were not made by the authors but by TCRdb's processing. This sample lists some 140,000 distinct CDR3 sequences; about 40% were detected once. Around 8.4% of the sample is taken by the ten largest.

The CDR3 contains 14 residues, cysteine and phenylalanine counted. Of all the DNA, just the CDR3 is kept, 42 bases in frame from base 1. At the junction V is shortened by 6 bases and J by 5 bases; bases outside the gene matches: 5. The germline V gene sets CDR1 to MNHNS and CDR2 to SASEGT. Overall results and qualifications from the work: About 28 CD8+ CDR3 sequences were found in both patients and controls but appeared to be highly expressed in patients and within the immunodominant clones of the patients. No significant difference in CD8+ Simpson's diversity was found between patients and healthy controls (P=0.060).

The receptor chain draws on TRBV6-1 and TRBJ1-5; 9 central nucleotides agree with TRBD1. Material: sorted CD4+, CD8+, or CD8+CD57+ T cells (not recorded which) from PBMCs. This TCR was sampled from a human donor in good health, serving as a control. CDR3 reads: CASRGTGIHQPQHF. The DNA reads TGTGCCAGCAGGGGGACAGGGATCCATCAGCCCCAGCATTTT.